These T cell receptor beta chains were read from a single sample in a study of T cell repertoires in cytomegalovirus infection. Their specific antigens are unknown. TCRdb reprocessed the reads via MiXCR and lists one record per CDR3 protein. The data contain roughly 800,000 distinct CDR3 sequences, about 29% of them singletons. The sample here was cultured CD8+ T cells from PBMCs, taken from culture after CMV antigen stimulation. The receptor source for this set is a human donor in good health (CMV status not recorded). Some clones in this sample may be carry-over from other donors' samples. Each CDR3 is given with its conserved first and last residue. A D gene is named only where the DNA matches it firmly. Only part of the rows carry a size: once, few, many, or a class if the clone is expanded.

v_gene	j_gene	abundance	d_gene	CDR3aa	CDR3nt
TRBV28	TRBJ1-5	-	-	CASNLRTESNQPQHF	TGTGCCAGCAACTTACGGACGGAAAGCAATCAGCCCCAGCATTTT
TRBV7-9	TRBJ1-1	few	TRBD1	CASSPEGAGNTEAFF	TGTGCCAGCAGCCCAGAGGGGGCGGGGAACACTGAAGCTTTCTTT
TRBV12-3/TRBV12-4	TRBJ2-7	-	TRBD1	CASSNSETGGGEQYF	TGTGCCAGCAGCAACTCCGAGACAGGGGGAGGAGAGCAGTACTTC
TRBV7-6	TRBJ2-2	few	TRBD1	CASSFTGTGNTGELFF	TGTGCCAGCAGTTTCACCGGGACAGGGAACACCGGGGAGCTGTTTTTT
TRBV24-1	TRBJ2-1	-	-	CATSDFGRRDYNEQFF	TGTGCCACCAGTGATTTTGGCAGAAGGGACTACAATGAGCAGTTCTTC
TRBV7-4	TRBJ1-4	few	-	CASSPGRTGPTNEKLFF	TGTGCCAGCAGCCCGGGCCGTACAGGGCCAACTAATGAAAAACTGTTTTTT
TRBV28	TRBJ2-7	-	TRBD1	CASSFRDRGFLDEQYF	TGTGCCAGCAGTTTTAGGGACAGGGGGTTTTTGGATGAGCAGTACTTC
TRBV2	TRBJ1-5	few	TRBD1	CASKKQGASQPQHF	TGTGCCAGCAAGAAACAGGGGGCCAGTCAGCCCCAGCATTTT
TRBV5-1	TRBJ1-1	-	-	CASGLKAGELNTEAFF	TGCGCCAGCGGCTTGAAGGCAGGGGAACTGAACACTGAAGCTTTCTTT
TRBV20-1	TRBJ2-1	-	-	CSARDFKEGLGGEQFF	TGCAGTGCTAGAGATTTTAAGGAGGGGTTGGGGGGTGAGCAGTTCTTC
TRBV7-9	TRBJ1-5	-	-	CASSTSGFQPQHF	TGTGCCAGCAGTACCTCAGGGTTTCAGCCCCAGCATTTT
TRBV5-5	TRBJ2-6	-	-	CASSLVSTGVGANVLTF	TGTGCCAGCAGCTTGGTTTCCACTGGGGTTGGGGCCAACGTCCTGACTTTC
TRBV15	TRBJ1-6	-	TRBD1	CATSLTGQGESPLHF	TGTGCCACCAGCTTGACAGGACAGGGAGAATCACCCCTCCACTTT
TRBV12-3/TRBV12-4	TRBJ1-2	few	-	CASSLALVAGLSNYGYTF	TGTGCCAGCAGTTTAGCGCTGGTGGCAGGCCTGTCTAACTATGGCTACACCTTC
TRBV27	TRBJ1-6	many	-	CASSLIQGRWSYNSPLHF	TGTGCCAGCAGTTTAATTCAGGGGCGTTGGTCCTATAATTCACCCCTCCACTTT
TRBV7-7	TRBJ2-5	few	-	CASSAGQLQETQYF	TGTGCTAGCAGCGCGGGACAGCTCCAAGAGACCCAGTACTTC
TRBV2	TRBJ2-7	few	-	CASGKDETYEQYF	TGTGCCAGCGGAAAGGACGAGACCTACGAGCAGTACTTC
TRBV24-1	TRBJ2-3	-	TRBD1	CATSDQQGPDTQYF	TGTGCCACCAGTGACCAACAGGGGCCAGATACGCAGTATTTT
TRBV28	TRBJ1-1	once	-	CASSVDGGTEAFF	TGTGCCAGCAGTGTCGACGGGGGCACTGAAGCTTTCTTT
TRBV12-3/TRBV12-4	TRBJ1-1	-	-	CASSSQRLPLEAFF	TGTGCCAGCAGCTCTCAACGTCTCCCGCTAGAAGCTTTCTTT
TRBV6-1	TRBJ2-2	few	TRBD2	CASSEVPSGGGELFF	TGTGCCAGCAGTGAAGTTCCTAGCGGGGGTGGGGAGCTGTTTTTT
TRBV7-9	TRBJ2-2	-	TRBD1	CASSLEGGSTGELFF	TGTGCCAGCAGCTTAGAAGGGGGCAGCACCGGGGAGCTGTTTTTT
TRBV6-1	TRBJ1-2	few	-	CASSDLTGGYGYTF	TGTGCCAGCAGTGATCTAACCGGGGGGTATGGCTACACCTTC
TRBV5-5	TRBJ2-7	-	-	CASSSGAGEQYF	TGTGCCAGCAGTTCAGGGGCCGGCGAGCAGTACTTC
TRBV2	TRBJ1-1	-	-	CASSEAHSRDTEAFF	TGTGCCAGCAGTGAAGCGCACAGCAGGGACACTGAAGCTTTCTTT
TRBV7-9	TRBJ2-1	-	TRBD1	CASRPGTGTGYNEQFF	TGTGCCAGCAGACCTGGTACGGGGACAGGCTACAATGAGCAGTTCTTC
TRBV7-6	TRBJ1-6	many	-	CASSYAVKGSNSPLHF	TGTGCCAGCAGCTACGCAGTTAAGGGATCAAATTCACCCCTCCACTTT
TRBV2	TRBJ1-5	-	-	CASSELAGNQPQHF	TGTGCCAGCAGTGAATTGGCAGGCAATCAGCCCCAGCATTTT
TRBV6-1	TRBJ2-7	few	-	CASRGVRDTTYEQYF	TGTGCCAGCAGGGGGGTCCGGGACACTACCTACGAGCAGTACTTC
TRBV10-3	TRBJ2-1	few	TRBD1	CAISGGQGVDINNEQFF	TGTGCCATCAGTGGGGGACAGGGGGTGGATATAAACAATGAGCAGTTCTTC
TRBV29-1	TRBJ2-1	few	-	CSVEGVGGGGEQFF	TGCAGCGTTGAAGGAGTAGGCGGGGGCGGGGAGCAGTTCTTC
TRBV5-5	TRBJ2-7	-	-	CASSETNFYEQYF	TGTGCCAGCAGCGAGACAAATTTCTACGAGCAGTACTTC
TRBV29-1	TRBJ1-2	few	-	CSVPTGWDYGYTF	TGCAGCGTTCCGACAGGTTGGGACTATGGCTACACCTTC
TRBV4-1	TRBJ2-7	few	-	CASSLLRTAPFPEQYF	TGCGCCAGCAGCCTCTTAAGGACAGCTCCTTTTCCTGAGCAGTACTTC
TRBV29-1	TRBJ1-3	few	TRBD1	CSVQTGDSNTIYF	TGCAGCGTCCAGACAGGGGATAGCAACACCATATATTTT
TRBV12-3/TRBV12-4	TRBJ1-1	many	-	CASSFPQDEAFF	TGTGCCAGCAGTTTTCCCCAGGATGAAGCTTTCTTT
TRBV5-4	TRBJ2-7	few	-	CASSYPEEGYEQYF	TGTGCCAGCAGCTACCCCGAGGAAGGCTACGAGCAGTACTTC
TRBV27	TRBJ2-1	few	TRBD1	CASSLAWGTDHFF	TGTGCCAGCAGTTTGGCTTGGGGGACAGATCATTTCTTC
TRBV4-1	TRBJ1-1	-	-	CASSRKRQESAEAFF	TGCGCCAGCAGCCGAAAAAGGCAGGAAAGTGCTGAAGCTTTCTTT
TRBV7-8	TRBJ2-2	-	TRBD2	CASNYRLAGRDRGAGELFF	TGTGCCAGCAACTACAGACTAGCGGGTCGAGATAGGGGTGCCGGGGAGCTGTTTTTT
TRBV27	TRBJ2-3	once	-	CASSVWPDTQYF	TGTGCCAGCAGTGTATGGCCAGATACGCAGTATTTT
TRBV19	TRBJ2-3	few	TRBD2	CASSTRGLAASTDTQYF	TGTGCCAGTAGTACCCGCGGACTAGCGGCCAGCACAGATACGCAGTATTTT
TRBV19	TRBJ1-1	many	-	CASSTTGNTEAFF	TGTGCCAGCAGTACGACAGGGAACACTGAAGCTTTCTTT
TRBV10-3	TRBJ1-1	few	-	CAISDRGGSEAFF	TGTGCCATCAGTGATAGGGGAGGATCTGAAGCTTTCTTT
TRBV5-1	TRBJ1-2	few	-	CASSPEQGVAGYTF	TGCGCCAGCAGCCCAGAACAGGGAGTGGCTGGCTACACCTTC
TRBV6-1	TRBJ1-5	few	-	CASTDGRAAVQPQHF	TGTGCCAGCACAGATGGACGAGCCGCTGTTCAGCCCCAGCATTTT
TRBV7-6	TRBJ2-5	-	TRBD1	CASSLFRDRPQETQYF	TGTGCCAGCAGCTTATTCCGGGACAGACCTCAAGAGACCCAGTACTTC
TRBV19	TRBJ2-1	-	-	CASSIRGGNNEQFF	TGTGCCAGTAGTATACGGGGCGGAAACAATGAGCAGTTCTTC
TRBV4-2	TRBJ2-3	-	TRBD2	CASSQEGKRGGYYPDTQYF	TGTGCCAGCAGCCAAGAAGGAAAGCGGGGGGGCTACTACCCAGATACGCAGTATTTT
TRBV5-5	TRBJ1-1	-	-	CASSLLHRNANTEAFF	TGTGCCAGCAGCTTACTTCACAGGAATGCGAACACTGAAGCTTTCTTT
TRBV7-6	TRBJ2-7	many	-	CASSSLGGWDEQYF	TGTGCCAGCAGCTCCTTAGGGGGGTGGGACGAGCAGTACTTC
TRBV19	TRBJ2-2	few	-	CASSTGMNTGELFF	TGTGCCAGTAGTACAGGGATGAACACCGGGGAGCTGTTTTTT
TRBV19	TRBJ2-1	-	-	CASSPGNPIYNEQFF	TGTGCCAGTAGTCCAGGGAATCCGATCTACAATGAGCAGTTCTTC
TRBV6-6	TRBJ2-5	-	TRBD2	CASSFTGGSQETQYF	TGTGCCAGCAGTTTTACGGGGGGGTCCCAAGAGACCCAGTACTTC
TRBV12-3/TRBV12-4	TRBJ2-3	few	-	CASCPGTDTQYF	TGTGCCAGCTGCCCCGGCACAGATACGCAGTATTTT
TRBV7-6	TRBJ2-7	few	-	CASSLGTVPPYEQYF	TGTGCCAGCAGCTTAGGGACAGTTCCGCCATACGAGCAGTACTTC
TRBV28	TRBJ2-7	few	TRBD2	CASSFFSSGESSYEQYF	TGTGCCAGCAGTTTTTTCTCAAGCGGGGAAAGCTCCTACGAGCAGTACTTC
TRBV12-5	TRBJ2-5	few	-	CASGLGGQGETQYF	TGTGCTAGTGGCTTGGGGGGGCAGGGAGAGACCCAGTACTTC
TRBV6-1	TRBJ2-3	few	-	CASRPTSTDTQYF	TGTGCCAGCAGACCGACCAGCACAGATACGCAGTATTTT
TRBV12-3/TRBV12-4	TRBJ1-2	-	-	CASSLGQGYGGYTF	TGTGCCAGCAGTTTAGGGCAGGGGTACGGGGGCTACACCTTC